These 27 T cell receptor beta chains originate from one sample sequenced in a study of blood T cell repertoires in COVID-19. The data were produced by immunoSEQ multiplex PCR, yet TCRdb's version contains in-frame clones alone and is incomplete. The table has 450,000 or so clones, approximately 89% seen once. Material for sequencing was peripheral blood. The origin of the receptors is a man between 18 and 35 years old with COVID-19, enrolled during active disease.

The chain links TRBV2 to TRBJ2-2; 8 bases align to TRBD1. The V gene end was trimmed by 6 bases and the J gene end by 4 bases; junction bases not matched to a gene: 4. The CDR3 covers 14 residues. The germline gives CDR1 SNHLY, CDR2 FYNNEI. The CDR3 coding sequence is TGTGCCAGCAGCGGACAGGGAGGCACCGGGGAGCTGTTTTTT. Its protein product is CASSGQGGTGELFF. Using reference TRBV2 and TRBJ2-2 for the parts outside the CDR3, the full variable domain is EPEVTQTPSHQVTQMGQEVILRCVPISNHLYFYWYRQILGQKVEFLVSFYNNEISEKSEIFDDQFSVERPDGSNFTLKIRSTKLEDSAMYFCASSGQGGTGELFFGEGSRLTVL.

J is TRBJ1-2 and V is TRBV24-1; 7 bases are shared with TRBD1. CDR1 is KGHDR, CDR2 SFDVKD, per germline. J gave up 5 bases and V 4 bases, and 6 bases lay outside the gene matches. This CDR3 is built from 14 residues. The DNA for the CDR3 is TGTGCCACCAGTGAAGGAGGGGGCCCTTATGGCTACACCTTC. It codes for CATSEGGGPYGYTF.

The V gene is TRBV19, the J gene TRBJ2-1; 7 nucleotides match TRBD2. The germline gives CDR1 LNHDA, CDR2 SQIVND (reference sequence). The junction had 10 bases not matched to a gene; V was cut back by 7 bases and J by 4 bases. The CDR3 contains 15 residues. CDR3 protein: CASNQAGSLYNEQFF. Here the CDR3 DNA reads TGTGCCAGTAACCAAGCGGGAAGTTTATACAATGAGCAGTTCTTC.

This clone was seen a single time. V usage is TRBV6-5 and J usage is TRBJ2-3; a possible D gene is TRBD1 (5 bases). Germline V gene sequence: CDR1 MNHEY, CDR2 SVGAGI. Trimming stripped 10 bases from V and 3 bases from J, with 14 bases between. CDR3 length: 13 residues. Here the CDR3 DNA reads TGTGCCACCCAGGGTTGGGTGACAGATACGCAGTATTTT. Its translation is CATQGWVTDTQYF.

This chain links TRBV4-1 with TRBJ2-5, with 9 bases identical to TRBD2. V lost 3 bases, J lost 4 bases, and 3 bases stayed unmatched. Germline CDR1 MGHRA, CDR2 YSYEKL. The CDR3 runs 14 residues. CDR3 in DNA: TGCGCCAGCAGCCAGGATAGCGGGGGAGAGACCCAGTACTTC. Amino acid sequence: CASSQDSGGETQYF.

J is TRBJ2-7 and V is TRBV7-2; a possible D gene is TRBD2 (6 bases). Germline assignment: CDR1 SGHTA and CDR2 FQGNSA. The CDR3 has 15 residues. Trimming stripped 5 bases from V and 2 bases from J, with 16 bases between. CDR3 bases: TGTGCCAGCAGCCGCGGGACCGATACCCCCTACGAGCAGTACTTC. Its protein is CASSRGTDTPYEQYF.

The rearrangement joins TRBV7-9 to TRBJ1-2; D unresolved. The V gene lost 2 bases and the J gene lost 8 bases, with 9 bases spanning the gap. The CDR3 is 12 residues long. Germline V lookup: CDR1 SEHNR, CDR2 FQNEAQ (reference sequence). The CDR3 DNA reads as TGTGCCAGCAGCTTAATCGGGGAGGGCTACACCTTC. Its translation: CASSLIGEGYTF.

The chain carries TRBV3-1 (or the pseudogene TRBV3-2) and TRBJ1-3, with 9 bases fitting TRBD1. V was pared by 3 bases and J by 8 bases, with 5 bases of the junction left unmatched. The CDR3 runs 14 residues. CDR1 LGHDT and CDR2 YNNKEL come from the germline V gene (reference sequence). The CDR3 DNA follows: TGTGCCAGCAGCCAGACAGGGGGTCGTTACACCATATATTTT. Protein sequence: CASSQTGGRYTIYF.

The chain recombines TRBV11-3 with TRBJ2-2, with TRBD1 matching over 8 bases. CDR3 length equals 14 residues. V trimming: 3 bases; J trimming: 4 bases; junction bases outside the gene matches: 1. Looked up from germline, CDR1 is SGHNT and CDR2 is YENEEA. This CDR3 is CASSLDRVTGELFF. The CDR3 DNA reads TGTGCCAGCAGCTTGGACAGGGTCACCGGGGAGCTGTTTTTT.

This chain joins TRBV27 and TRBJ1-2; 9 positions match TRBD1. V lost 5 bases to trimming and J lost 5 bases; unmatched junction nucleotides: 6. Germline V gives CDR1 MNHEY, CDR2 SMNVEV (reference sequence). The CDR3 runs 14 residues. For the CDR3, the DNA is TGTGCCAGCAGTATCCGGACAGGGGTGTATGGCTACACCTTC. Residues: CASSIRTGVYGYTF.

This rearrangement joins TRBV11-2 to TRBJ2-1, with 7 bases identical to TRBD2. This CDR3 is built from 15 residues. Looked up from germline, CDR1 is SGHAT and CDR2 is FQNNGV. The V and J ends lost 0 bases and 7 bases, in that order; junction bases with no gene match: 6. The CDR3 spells CASSLEAGIRNEQFF. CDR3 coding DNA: TGTGCCAGCAGCTTAGAAGCGGGGATTCGGAATGAGCAGTTCTTC.

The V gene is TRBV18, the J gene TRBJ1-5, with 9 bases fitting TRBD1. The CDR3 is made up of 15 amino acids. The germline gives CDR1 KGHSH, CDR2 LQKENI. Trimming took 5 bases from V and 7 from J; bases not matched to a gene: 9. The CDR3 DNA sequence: TGTGCCAGCTCATCGGGACAGGGTCATGGGCAGCCCCAGCATTTT. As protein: CASSSGQGHGQPQHF.

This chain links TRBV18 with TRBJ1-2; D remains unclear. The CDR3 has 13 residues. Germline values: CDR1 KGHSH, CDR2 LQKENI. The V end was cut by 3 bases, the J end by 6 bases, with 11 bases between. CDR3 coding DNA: TGTGCCAGCTCACCCCTAGGGAGCGATGGCTACACCTTC. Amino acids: CASSPLGSDGYTF.

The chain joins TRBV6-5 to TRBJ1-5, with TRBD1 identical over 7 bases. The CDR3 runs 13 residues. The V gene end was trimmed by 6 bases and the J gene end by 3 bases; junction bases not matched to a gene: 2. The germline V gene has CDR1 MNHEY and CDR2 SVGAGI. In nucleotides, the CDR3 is TGTGCCAGCAGGACAGGGCTCAATCAGCCCCAGCATTTT. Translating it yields CASRTGLNQPQHF.

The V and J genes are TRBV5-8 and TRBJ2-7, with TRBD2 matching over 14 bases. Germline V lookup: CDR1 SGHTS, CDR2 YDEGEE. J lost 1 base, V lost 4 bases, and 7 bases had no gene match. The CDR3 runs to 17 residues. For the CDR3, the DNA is TGTGCCAGCAGCCTGGGACTAGCGGGAGTTTTATCCTACGAGCAGTACTTC. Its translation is CASSLGLAGVLSYEQYF.

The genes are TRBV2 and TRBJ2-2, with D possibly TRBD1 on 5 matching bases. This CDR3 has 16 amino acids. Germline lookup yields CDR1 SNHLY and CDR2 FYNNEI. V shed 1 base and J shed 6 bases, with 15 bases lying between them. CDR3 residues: CASSEVNLRGPGELFF. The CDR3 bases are TGTGCCAGCAGTGAAGTCAACCTTAGGGGCCCCGGGGAGCTGTTTTTT.

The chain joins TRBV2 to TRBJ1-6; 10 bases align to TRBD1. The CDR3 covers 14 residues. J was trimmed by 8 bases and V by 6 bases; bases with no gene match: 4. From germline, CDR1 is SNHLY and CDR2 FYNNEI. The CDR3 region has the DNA TGTGCCAGCAGGGACAGGGGGTTATATTCACCCCTCCACTTT. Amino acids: CASRDRGLYSPLHF.

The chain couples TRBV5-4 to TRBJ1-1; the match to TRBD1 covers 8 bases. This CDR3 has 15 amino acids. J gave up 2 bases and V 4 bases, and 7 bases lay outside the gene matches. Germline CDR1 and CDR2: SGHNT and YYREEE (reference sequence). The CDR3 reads CASSTPTGENTEAFF. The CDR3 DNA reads TGTGCCAGCAGCACCCCGACAGGGGAAAACACTGAAGCTTTCTTT.

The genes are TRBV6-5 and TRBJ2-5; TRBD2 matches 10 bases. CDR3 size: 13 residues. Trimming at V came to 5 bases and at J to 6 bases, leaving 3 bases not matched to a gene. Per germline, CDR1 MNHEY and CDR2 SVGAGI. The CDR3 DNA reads TGTGCCAGCAGTACTAGCGGGATTCAGACCCAGTACTTC. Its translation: CASSTSGIQTQYF.

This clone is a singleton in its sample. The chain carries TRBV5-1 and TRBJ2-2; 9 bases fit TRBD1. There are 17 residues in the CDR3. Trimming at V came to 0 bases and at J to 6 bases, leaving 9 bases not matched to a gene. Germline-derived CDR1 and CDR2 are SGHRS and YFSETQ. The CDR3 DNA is TGCGCCAGCAGCTTGGGGGACCGGGACAGGGCAGCCGGGGAGCTGTTTTTT. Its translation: CASSLGDRDRAAGELFF.

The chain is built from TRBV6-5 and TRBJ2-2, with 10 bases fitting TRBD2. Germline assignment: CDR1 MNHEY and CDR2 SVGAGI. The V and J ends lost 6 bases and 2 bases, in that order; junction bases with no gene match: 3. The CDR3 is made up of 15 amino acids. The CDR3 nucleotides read TGTGCCAGCAGAGGACTAGCGGCCAACACCGGGGAGCTGTTTTTT. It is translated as CASRGLAANTGELFF.

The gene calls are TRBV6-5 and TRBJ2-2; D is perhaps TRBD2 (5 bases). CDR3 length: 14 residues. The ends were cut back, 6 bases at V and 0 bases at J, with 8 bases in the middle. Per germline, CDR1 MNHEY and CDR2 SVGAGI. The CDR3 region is CASRTGTNTGELFF. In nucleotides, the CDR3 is TGTGCCAGCAGAACCGGGACGAACACCGGGGAGCTGTTTTTT.

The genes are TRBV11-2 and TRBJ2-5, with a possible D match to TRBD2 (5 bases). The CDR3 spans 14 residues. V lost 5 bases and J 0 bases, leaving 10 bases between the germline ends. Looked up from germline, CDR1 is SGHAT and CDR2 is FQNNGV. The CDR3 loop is CASSGTGYQETQYF. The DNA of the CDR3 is TGTGCCAGCAGCGGAACGGGGTACCAAGAGACCCAGTACTTC.

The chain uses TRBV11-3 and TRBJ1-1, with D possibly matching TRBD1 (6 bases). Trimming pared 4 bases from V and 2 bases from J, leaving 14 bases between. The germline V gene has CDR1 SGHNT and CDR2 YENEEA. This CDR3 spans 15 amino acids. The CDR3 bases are TGTGCCAGCAGCTCGACAGGACGGGTTAACACTGAAGCTTTCTTT. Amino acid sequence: CASSSTGRVNTEAFF.

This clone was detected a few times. This chain's CDR3 is CASSLTDMGGYTF. CDR3 in DNA: TGTGCCAGCAGCCTGACAGACATGGGAGGCTACACCTTC. V is TRBV14 and J is TRBJ1-2, with D possibly matching TRBD1 (5 bases). This CDR3 has 13 amino acids. CDR1 and CDR2 from the germline V gene are SGHDN and FVKESK. Trimming pared 4 bases from V and 8 bases from J, leaving 14 bases between.

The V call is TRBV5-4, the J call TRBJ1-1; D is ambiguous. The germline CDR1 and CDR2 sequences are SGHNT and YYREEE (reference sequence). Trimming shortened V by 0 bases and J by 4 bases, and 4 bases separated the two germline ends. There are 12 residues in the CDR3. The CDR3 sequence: CASSLAFTEAFF. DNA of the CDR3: TGTGCCAGCAGCTTGGCCTTCACTGAAGCTTTCTTT.

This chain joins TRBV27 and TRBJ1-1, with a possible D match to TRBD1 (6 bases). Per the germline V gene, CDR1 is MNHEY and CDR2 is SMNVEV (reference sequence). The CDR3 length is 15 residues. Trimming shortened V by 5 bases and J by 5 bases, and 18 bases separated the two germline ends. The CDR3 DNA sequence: TGTGCCAGCAGTCTCAGGGGATTCGCGATGACTGAAGCTTTCTTT. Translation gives CASSLRGFAMTEAFF.